These T cell receptor beta chains were read from a single sample in a study of blood T cell repertoires in COVID-19. Sequencing was performed with immunoSEQ multiplex PCR; in TCRdb, only in-frame clones are kept and a portion is missing. The repertoire consists of a few hundred thousand clones, with about 87% occurring once and the leading ten covering 6.9%. Material for sequencing was peripheral blood. The source is a woman in her twenties or thirties who had recovered from COVID-19. Both conserved end residues are part of each CDR3. A D gene is named only where the DNA matches it firmly. Not every row has a clone size; where given, it reads once, few, many or a size class.

clone_size: once
d_call: -
j_call: TRBJ1-2
v_call: TRBV19
cdr3_aa: CASSINQGYGYTF
cdr3_nt: TGTGCCAGTAGTATCAACCAGGGGTATGGCTACACCTTC

clone_size: -
d_call: -
j_call: TRBJ1-1
v_call: TRBV28
cdr3_aa: CASSLSVRSNGAFF
cdr3_nt: TGTGCCAGCAGTTTATCCGTACGGAGCAACGGTGCTTTCTTT

clone_size: -
d_call: TRBD1
j_call: TRBJ1-6
v_call: TRBV5-6
cdr3_aa: CASSFRYGTGGSPLHF
cdr3_nt: TGTGCCAGCAGCTTTAGGTACGGGACAGGGGGTTCACCCCTCCACTTT

clone_size: -
d_call: -
j_call: TRBJ1-2
v_call: TRBV19
cdr3_aa: CASSIGRSCCTF
cdr3_nt: TGTGCCAGTAGTATAGGCCGGTCATGCTGCACCTTC

clone_size: few
d_call: TRBD1
j_call: TRBJ1-6
v_call: TRBV7-9
cdr3_aa: CASSSPGQGNSPLHF
cdr3_nt: TGTGCCAGCAGCTCTCCGGGACAGGGGAATTCACCCCTCCACTTT

clone_size: once
d_call: -
j_call: TRBJ1-1
v_call: TRBV29-1
cdr3_aa: CSVAVEASSYTEAFF
cdr3_nt: TGCAGCGTTGCTGTAGAAGCCTCTTCTTACACTGAAGCTTTCTTT

clone_size: -
d_call: -
j_call: TRBJ1-3
v_call: TRBV27
cdr3_aa: CASSLLSGNTIYF
cdr3_nt: TGTGCCAGCAGTTTACTCTCTGGAAACACCATATATTTT

clone_size: -
d_call: -
j_call: TRBJ2-5
v_call: TRBV7-9
cdr3_aa: CASSLAGSETQYF
cdr3_nt: TGTGCCAGCAGCTTGGCGGGGAGCGAGACCCAGTACTTC

clone_size: -
d_call: -
j_call: TRBJ1-1
v_call: TRBV6-5
cdr3_aa: CASRARGNTEAFF
cdr3_nt: TGTGCCAGCAGAGCCAGGGGAAACACTGAAGCTTTCTTT

clone_size: once
d_call: -
j_call: TRBJ1-4
v_call: TRBV4-1
cdr3_aa: CASSNAVATNEKLFF
cdr3_nt: TGCGCCAGCAGTAACGCAGTTGCAACTAATGAAAAACTGTTTTTT

clone_size: -
d_call: -
j_call: TRBJ2-1
v_call: TRBV4-2
cdr3_aa: CASSQDGDEQFF
cdr3_nt: TGTGCCAGCAGCCAAGACGGGGATGAGCAGTTCTTC

clone_size: -
d_call: -
j_call: TRBJ1-1
v_call: TRBV29-1
cdr3_aa: CSVITRGTEAFF
cdr3_nt: TGCAGCGTTATCACCAGAGGCACTGAAGCTTTCTTT

clone_size: -
d_call: -
j_call: TRBJ2-3
v_call: TRBV6-6
cdr3_aa: CASSPGGPSTDTQYF
cdr3_nt: TGTGCCAGCAGTCCCGGGGGGCCGAGCACAGATACGCAGTATTTT

clone_size: few
d_call: TRBD1
j_call: TRBJ2-7
v_call: TRBV5-1
cdr3_aa: CASKTGVVEDEQYF
cdr3_nt: TGCGCCAGCAAAACAGGGGTGGTTGAAGACGAGCAGTACTTC

clone_size: -
d_call: -
j_call: TRBJ2-2
v_call: TRBV6-5
cdr3_aa: CASSPVFAGELFF
cdr3_nt: TGTGCCAGCAGTCCAGTTTTCGCCGGGGAGCTGTTTTTT

clone_size: -
d_call: -
j_call: TRBJ1-6
v_call: TRBV6-1
cdr3_aa: CASSATGISPLHF
cdr3_nt: TGTGCCAGCAGTGCTACAGGGATCTCACCCCTCCACTTT

clone_size: -
d_call: TRBD1
j_call: TRBJ1-2
v_call: TRBV2
cdr3_aa: CASKPLGQLRSFNYGYTF
cdr3_nt: TGTGCCAGCAAACCCCTGGGACAGCTCCGCTCTTTTAACTATGGCTACACCTTC

clone_size: -
d_call: -
j_call: TRBJ1-2
v_call: TRBV7-8
cdr3_aa: CASTLGGNGYTF
cdr3_nt: TGTGCCAGCACCTTGGGGGGGAATGGCTACACCTTC

clone_size: -
d_call: TRBD1
j_call: TRBJ2-1
v_call: TRBV9
cdr3_aa: CASSVVRQGHYNEQFF
cdr3_nt: TGTGCCAGCAGCGTAGTCAGACAGGGCCACTACAATGAGCAGTTCTTC

clone_size: -
d_call: -
j_call: TRBJ2-7
v_call: TRBV2
cdr3_aa: CASLKDSRYEQYF
cdr3_nt: TGTGCCAGCCTTAAGGACAGCAGGTACGAGCAGTACTTC

clone_size: -
d_call: -
j_call: TRBJ1-1
v_call: TRBV19
cdr3_aa: CASSIDVKAFF
cdr3_nt: TGTGCCAGTAGTATAGACGTTAAAGCTTTCTTT

clone_size: -
d_call: TRBD1
j_call: TRBJ1-4
v_call: TRBV5-1
cdr3_aa: CASSARQGPNEKLFF
cdr3_nt: TGCGCCAGCAGCGCCCGACAGGGTCCTAATGAAAAACTGTTTTTT

clone_size: once
d_call: TRBD2
j_call: TRBJ2-3
v_call: TRBV19
cdr3_aa: CASSLRTSGGSSTDTQYF
cdr3_nt: TGTGCCAGTAGTCTCCGGACTAGCGGGGGATCTAGCACAGATACGCAGTATTTT

clone_size: -
d_call: -
j_call: TRBJ1-2
v_call: TRBV6-2/TRBV6-3
cdr3_aa: CASTPLTVDPYYTF
cdr3_nt: TGTGCCAGCACCCCCCTAACAGTCGATCCGTACTACACCTTC

clone_size: -
d_call: TRBD1
j_call: TRBJ1-1
v_call: TRBV28
cdr3_aa: CASSSQRQGYTEAFF
cdr3_nt: TGTGCCAGCAGTTCTCAAAGACAGGGTTACACTGAAGCTTTCTTT

clone_size: -
d_call: -
j_call: TRBJ2-5
v_call: TRBV28
cdr3_aa: CATKNEALRGETQYF
cdr3_nt: TGTGCCACCAAAAATGAGGCTTTGAGGGGGGAGACCCAGTACTTC

clone_size: -
d_call: -
j_call: TRBJ2-2
v_call: TRBV5-6
cdr3_aa: CASSLDQRAGELFF
cdr3_nt: TGTGCCAGCAGCTTGGATCAGAGGGCCGGGGAGCTGTTTTTT

clone_size: -
d_call: TRBD1
j_call: TRBJ2-7
v_call: TRBV19
cdr3_aa: CASSPGGQGVDEQYF
cdr3_nt: TGTGCCAGTAGTCCAGGGGGACAGGGAGTCGACGAGCAGTACTTC

clone_size: -
d_call: TRBD2
j_call: TRBJ2-3
v_call: TRBV7-3
cdr3_aa: CASSLSSGVRDTQYF
cdr3_nt: TGTGCCAGCAGCTTATCTAGCGGGGTACGAGATACGCAGTATTTT

clone_size: -
d_call: TRBD1
j_call: TRBJ1-6
v_call: TRBV5-6
cdr3_aa: CASSYRGFSPLHF
cdr3_nt: TGTGCCAGCAGCTACAGGGGTTTTTCACCCCTCCACTTT

clone_size: -
d_call: -
j_call: TRBJ2-7
v_call: TRBV27
cdr3_aa: CASSSLGVYEQYF
cdr3_nt: TGTGCCAGCAGTTCCCTCGGGGTCTACGAGCAGTACTTC

clone_size: -
d_call: TRBD1
j_call: TRBJ1-3
v_call: TRBV10-3
cdr3_aa: CAISAGTGGRGGNTIYF
cdr3_nt: TGTGCCATCAGTGCGGGGACAGGGGGTCGGGGAGGAAACACCATATATTTT

clone_size: -
d_call: -
j_call: TRBJ2-7
v_call: TRBV28
cdr3_aa: CASSFRPYEQYF
cdr3_nt: TGTGCCAGCAGTTTCCGTCCTTACGAGCAGTACTTC

clone_size: -
d_call: -
j_call: TRBJ2-7
v_call: TRBV27
cdr3_aa: CASSYRVSRYEQYF
cdr3_nt: TGTGCCAGCAGCTACAGGGTGTCCAGGTACGAGCAGTACTTC

clone_size: -
d_call: -
j_call: TRBJ1-2
v_call: TRBV3-1/TRBV3-2
cdr3_aa: CASSIQAGANGYTF
cdr3_nt: TGTGCCAGCAGCATCCAGGCAGGGGCGAATGGCTACACCTTC

clone_size: once
d_call: -
j_call: TRBJ2-2
v_call: TRBV5-1
cdr3_aa: CASSLTQNTGELFF
cdr3_nt: TGCGCCAGCAGCTTGACACAGAACACCGGGGAGCTGTTTTTT

clone_size: few
d_call: -
j_call: TRBJ2-7
v_call: TRBV15
cdr3_aa: CATSSDLQYEQYF
cdr3_nt: TGTGCCACCAGCAGTGACTTGCAATACGAGCAGTACTTC

clone_size: -
d_call: -
j_call: TRBJ2-7
v_call: TRBV6-5
cdr3_aa: CASSYGLERRHEQYF
cdr3_nt: TGTGCCAGCAGTTACGGCTTAGAGCGCCGGCACGAGCAGTACTTC

clone_size: -
d_call: -
j_call: TRBJ1-2
v_call: TRBV24-1
cdr3_aa: CATSDRRNSYTF
cdr3_nt: TGTGCCACCAGTGATCGCCGCAACAGCTACACCTTC

clone_size: many
d_call: TRBD2
j_call: TRBJ2-7
v_call: TRBV3-1/TRBV3-2
cdr3_aa: CASSQGTSGVPYEQYF
cdr3_nt: TGTGCCAGCAGCCAAGGGACTAGCGGTGTTCCCTACGAGCAGTACTTC

clone_size: -
d_call: -
j_call: TRBJ2-4
v_call: TRBV19
cdr3_aa: CASRDLAKNIQYF
cdr3_nt: TGTGCCAGCCGGGATCTAGCCAAAAACATTCAGTACTTC

clone_size: -
d_call: TRBD1
j_call: TRBJ1-1
v_call: TRBV7-2
cdr3_aa: CASSLEGRGPGAFF
cdr3_nt: TGTGCCAGCAGCTTAGAGGGCAGGGGGCCCGGAGCTTTCTTT

clone_size: -
d_call: TRBD1
j_call: TRBJ1-2
v_call: TRBV28
cdr3_aa: CASSRDRGDYGYTF
cdr3_nt: TGTGCCAGCAGCCGGGACAGGGGAGACTATGGCTACACCTTC

clone_size: -
d_call: -
j_call: TRBJ2-7
v_call: TRBV24-1
cdr3_aa: CATAFGQGGSYEQYF
cdr3_nt: TGTGCCACCGCTTTCGGGCAGGGGGGCTCCTACGAGCAGTACTTC

clone_size: -
d_call: TRBD1
j_call: TRBJ2-7
v_call: TRBV9
cdr3_aa: CASSGQGAYEQYF
cdr3_nt: TGTGCCAGCAGCGGGCAGGGGGCCTACGAGCAGTACTTC

clone_size: -
d_call: -
j_call: TRBJ1-1
v_call: TRBV24-1
cdr3_aa: CATSSGGETEAFF
cdr3_nt: TGTGCCACCAGCTCCGGGGGGGAAACTGAAGCTTTCTTT

clone_size: -
d_call: -
j_call: TRBJ1-2
v_call: TRBV3-1/TRBV3-2
cdr3_aa: CASSHGTRTGYTF
cdr3_nt: TGTGCCAGCAGCCACGGGACACGGACTGGCTACACCTTC

clone_size: -
d_call: TRBD2
j_call: TRBJ2-1
v_call: TRBV3-1/TRBV3-2
cdr3_aa: CASSQDRAGGSYNEQFF
cdr3_nt: TGTGCCAGCAGCCAAGATCGAGCGGGGGGTTCCTACAATGAGCAGTTCTTC

clone_size: -
d_call: -
j_call: TRBJ1-1
v_call: TRBV2
cdr3_aa: CASRNRVTEAFF
cdr3_nt: TGTGCCAGCAGGAACAGGGTTACTGAAGCTTTCTTT

clone_size: -
d_call: TRBD1
j_call: TRBJ1-2
v_call: TRBV9
cdr3_aa: CASSASGQGNYGYTF
cdr3_nt: TGTGCCAGCAGCGCGTCGGGACAGGGTAATTATGGCTACACCTTC

clone_size: -
d_call: -
j_call: TRBJ2-7
v_call: TRBV19
cdr3_aa: CASSTPGYEQYF
cdr3_nt: TGTGCCAGTAGTACCCCAGGTTACGAGCAGTACTTC

clone_size: few
d_call: TRBD1
j_call: TRBJ2-2
v_call: TRBV27
cdr3_aa: CASSFLTPDRGAGELFF
cdr3_nt: TGTGCCAGCAGTTTTCTTACCCCGGACAGGGGGGCCGGGGAGCTGTTTTTT

clone_size: -
d_call: -
j_call: TRBJ1-2
v_call: TRBV20-1
cdr3_aa: CSASGSLF
cdr3_nt: TGCAGTGCGTCCGGGTCGCTCTTC

clone_size: -
d_call: TRBD1
j_call: TRBJ2-1
v_call: TRBV5-6
cdr3_aa: CASSIGTGKFF
cdr3_nt: TGTGCCAGCTCGATCGGGACAGGGAAGTTCTTC

clone_size: -
d_call: -
j_call: TRBJ1-3
v_call: TRBV3-1/TRBV3-2
cdr3_aa: CASSQGPQGWFSGNTIYF
cdr3_nt: TGTGCCAGCAGCCAGGGCCCACAGGGATGGTTCTCTGGAAACACCATATATTTT

clone_size: -
d_call: -
j_call: TRBJ1-3
v_call: TRBV28
cdr3_aa: CASSPGIYGNTIYF
cdr3_nt: TGTGCCAGCAGTCCCGGGATCTATGGAAACACCATATATTTT

clone_size: -
d_call: TRBD1
j_call: TRBJ1-5
v_call: TRBV12-3/TRBV12-4
cdr3_aa: CASRTGQGQPQHF
cdr3_nt: TGTGCCAGCAGGACAGGGCAGGGTCAGCCCCAGCATTTT

clone_size: -
d_call: -
j_call: TRBJ2-7
v_call: TRBV10-3
cdr3_aa: CAISERGSIPHEQYF
cdr3_nt: TGTGCCATCAGTGAGAGGGGCAGCATTCCTCACGAGCAGTACTTC

clone_size: -
d_call: -
j_call: TRBJ1-1
v_call: TRBV7-8
cdr3_aa: CASSLEVRGTEAFF
cdr3_nt: TGTGCCAGCAGCTTAGAAGTCAGAGGCACTGAAGCTTTCTTT

clone_size: -
d_call: -
j_call: TRBJ2-5
v_call: TRBV6-5
cdr3_aa: CASTENRVQETQYF
cdr3_nt: TGTGCCAGCACCGAAAACAGGGTACAAGAGACCCAGTACTTC